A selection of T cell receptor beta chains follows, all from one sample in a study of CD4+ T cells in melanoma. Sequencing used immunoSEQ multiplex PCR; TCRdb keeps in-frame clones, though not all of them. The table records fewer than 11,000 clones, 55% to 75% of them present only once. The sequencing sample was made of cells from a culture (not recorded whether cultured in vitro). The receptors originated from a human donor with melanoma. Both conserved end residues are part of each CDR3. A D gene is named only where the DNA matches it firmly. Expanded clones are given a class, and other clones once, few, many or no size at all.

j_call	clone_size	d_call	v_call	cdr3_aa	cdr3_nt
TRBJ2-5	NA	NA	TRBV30	CAWGSRLGVQTQYF	TGTGCCTGGGGGTCGCGGCTAGGGGTCCAGACCCAGTACTTC
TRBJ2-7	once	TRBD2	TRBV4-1	CASSRGSGAYEQYF	TGCGCCAGCAGCCGGGGGAGCGGGGCCTACGAGCAGTACTTC
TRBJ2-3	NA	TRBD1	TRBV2	CASSRDRATDTQYF	TGTGCCAGCAGCCGGGACAGGGCGACAGATACGCAGTATTTT
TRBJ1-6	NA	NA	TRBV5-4	CASSGGSQGSPLHF	TGTGCCAGCAGTGGAGGGAGTCAAGGGTCACCCCTCCACTTT
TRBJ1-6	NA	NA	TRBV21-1	CASSKAYTGSADSNSPLHF	TGTGCCAGCAGCAAAGCCTACACCGGGTCGGCAGATTCAAATTCACCCCTCCACTTT
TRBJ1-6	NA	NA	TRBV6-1	CASIAARISPLHF	TGTGCCAGCATCGCGGCTAGAATTTCACCCCTCCACTTT
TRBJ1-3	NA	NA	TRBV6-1	CASTRGHSGNTIYF	TGTGCCAGCACCCGAGGACATTCTGGAAACACCATATATTTT
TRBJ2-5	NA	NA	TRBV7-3	CASSLNSAGETQYF	TGTGCCAGCAGCTTAAATTCGGCGGGAGAGACCCAGTACTTC
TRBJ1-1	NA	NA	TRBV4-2	CASSFGGYMNTEAFF	TGTGCCAGCAGCTTTGGAGGGTACATGAACACTGAAGCTTTCTTT
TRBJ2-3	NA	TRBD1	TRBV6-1	CASSRDRGSTDTQYF	TGTGCCAGCAGTAGAGACAGGGGAAGCACAGATACGCAGTATTTT
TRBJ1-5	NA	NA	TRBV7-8	CASSHLRGAVQPQHF	TGTGCCAGCAGCCATCTTAGAGGGGCGGTTCAGCCCCAGCATTTT
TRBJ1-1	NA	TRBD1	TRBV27	CASSLGQGRAVEAFF	TGTGCCAGCAGTCTCGGACAGGGCCGGGCCGTTGAAGCTTTCTTT
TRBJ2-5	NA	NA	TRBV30	CAWSLGRRETQYF	TGTGCCTGGAGTCTGGGCCGACGAGAGACCCAGTACTTC
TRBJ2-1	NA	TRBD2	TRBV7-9	CASSRAGGYNEQFF	TGTGCCAGCAGCCGAGCGGGGGGGTACAATGAGCAGTTCTTC
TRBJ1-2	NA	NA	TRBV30	CAWKRSQSSGYTF	TGTGCCTGGAAGCGCAGCCAAAGCTCTGGCTACACCTTC
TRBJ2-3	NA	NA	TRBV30	CAWRTPGRGADTQYF	TGTGCCTGGAGGACCCCGGGGCGGGGTGCAGATACGCAGTATTTT
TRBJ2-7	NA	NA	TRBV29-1	CSVKDTGGSYEQYF	TGCAGCGTTAAAGATACTGGGGGGTCCTACGAGCAGTACTTC
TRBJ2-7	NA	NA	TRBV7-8	CASSLIAEQYF	TGTGCCAGCAGCTTAATAGCCGAGCAGTACTTC
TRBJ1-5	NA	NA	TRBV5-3	CARSLASPNQPQHF	TGTGCCAGAAGCTTGGCCAGCCCCAATCAGCCCCAGCATTTT
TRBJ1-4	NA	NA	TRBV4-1	CASSQDTWVGRFNEKLFF	TGCGCCAGCAGCCAAGATACTTGGGTTGGAAGGTTTAATGAAAAACTGTTTTTT
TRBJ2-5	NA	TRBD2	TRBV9	CASSVGGGQETQYF	TGTGCCAGCAGCGTAGGGGGGGGGCAAGAGACCCAGTACTTC
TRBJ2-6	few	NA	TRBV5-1	CASSLGETNVLTF	TGCGCCAGCAGCTTGGGAGAGACCAACGTCCTGACTTTC
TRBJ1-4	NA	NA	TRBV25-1	CASTPALMNGKLFF	TGTGCCAGCACCCCCGCCTTAATGAATGGAAAACTGTTTTTT
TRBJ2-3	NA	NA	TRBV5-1	CASSLGPSGPGDTQYF	TGCGCCAGCAGCTTGGGCCCGAGCGGACCCGGGGATACGCAGTATTTT
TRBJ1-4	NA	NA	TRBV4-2	CASSPPPDHEKLFF	TGTGCCAGCAGCCCCCCCCCGGATCATGAAAAACTGTTTTTT
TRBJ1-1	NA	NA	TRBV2	CASRYIGGEAFF	TGTGCCAGCAGGTACATCGGGGGCGAAGCTTTCTTT
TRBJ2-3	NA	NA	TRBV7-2	CASGGGGGTDTQYF	TGTGCCAGCGGGGGTGGGGGCGGCACAGATACGCAGTATTTT
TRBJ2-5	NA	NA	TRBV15	CATSRDPEETQYF	TGTGCCACCAGCAGAGACCCGGAAGAGACCCAGTACTTC
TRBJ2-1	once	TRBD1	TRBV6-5	CASSYSRGQGPLVFF	TGTGCCAGCAGTTACAGTAGAGGACAGGGGCCGTTGGTCTTCTTC
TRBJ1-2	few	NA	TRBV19	CASSPQGYGYTF	TGTGCCAGTAGTCCTCAGGGGTATGGCTACACCTTC
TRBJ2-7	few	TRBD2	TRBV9	CASSVSGRKGEQYF	TGTGCCAGCAGCGTATCCGGGAGGAAAGGGGAGCAGTACTTC
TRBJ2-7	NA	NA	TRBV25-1	CASSEWAGASYEQYF	TGTGCCAGCAGTGAATGGGCAGGGGCCTCCTACGAGCAGTACTTC
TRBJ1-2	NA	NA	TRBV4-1	CASSQDTQRNYGYTF	TGCGCCAGCAGCCAAGACACACAGAGAAACTATGGCTACACCTTC
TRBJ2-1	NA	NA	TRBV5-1	CASSFRTYNEQFF	TGCGCCAGCAGCTTTAGGACCTACAATGAGCAGTTCTTC
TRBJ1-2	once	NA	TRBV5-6	CASSLGGPGVNYGYTF	TGTGCCAGCAGCTTGGGGGGGCCGGGGGTTAACTATGGCTACACCTTC
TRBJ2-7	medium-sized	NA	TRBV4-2	CASSRGTGGLANSYEQYF	TGTGCCAGCAGCCGCGGGACCGGCGGATTGGCCAACTCCTACGAGCAGTACTTC
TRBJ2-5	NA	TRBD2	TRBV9	CASSPRTSGGSYGETQYF	TGTGCCAGCAGCCCCCGGACTAGCGGGGGATCCTACGGGGAGACCCAGTACTTC
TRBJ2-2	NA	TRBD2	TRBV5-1	CASSLALSRLAGATGELFF	TGCGCCAGCAGCTTGGCCCTCTCGAGGCTAGCGGGGGCCACCGGGGAGCTGTTTTTT
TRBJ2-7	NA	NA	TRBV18	CASSPGTDAYEQYF	TGTGCCAGCTCACCTGGGACGGACGCCTACGAGCAGTACTTC
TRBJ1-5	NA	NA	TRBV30	CAWTDGQLNQPQHF	TGTGCCTGGACGGACGGGCAGCTCAATCAGCCCCAGCATTTT
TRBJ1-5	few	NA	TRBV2	CASRAQGMSNQPQHF	TGTGCCAGCAGAGCCCAGGGGATGAGCAATCAGCCCCAGCATTTT
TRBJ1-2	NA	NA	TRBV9	CASSVTGTHYGYTF	TGTGCCAGCAGCGTAACCGGGACGCACTATGGCTACACCTTC
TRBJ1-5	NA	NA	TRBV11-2	CASSLDRRQPQHF	TGTGCCAGCAGCTTAGATAGGCGGCAGCCCCAGCATTTT
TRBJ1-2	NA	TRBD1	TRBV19	CASSSTGILGYTF	TGTGCCAGTAGCTCGACAGGGATTTTAGGCTACACCTTC
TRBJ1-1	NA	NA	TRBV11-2	CASSLGQNTEAFF	TGTGCCAGCAGCTTAGGACAGAACACTGAAGCTTTCTTT
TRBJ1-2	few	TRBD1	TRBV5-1	CASSLAGRDRTNYGYTF	TGCGCCAGCAGCTTGGCGGGGAGGGACAGAACTAACTATGGCTACACCTTC
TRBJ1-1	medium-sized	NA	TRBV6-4	CASSSNWNTEAFF	TGTGCCAGCAGTTCTAATTGGAACACTGAAGCTTTCTTT
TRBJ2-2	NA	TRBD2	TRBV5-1	CASSSRAGAGVTGELFF	TGCGCCAGCAGCTCCCGGGCAGGAGCGGGGGTAACCGGGGAGCTGTTTTTT
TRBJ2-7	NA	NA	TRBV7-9	CASSASLEEQYF	TGTGCCAGCAGCGCCTCACTGGAGGAGCAGTACTTC
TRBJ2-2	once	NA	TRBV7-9	CASSLIPGWANTGELFF	TGTGCCAGCAGCTTAATCCCGGGGTGGGCGAACACCGGGGAGCTGTTTTTT
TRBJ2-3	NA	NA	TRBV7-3	CASSLQDGDTQYF	TGTGCCAGCAGCTTACAGGACGGAGATACGCAGTATTTT
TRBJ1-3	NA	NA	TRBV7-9	CASSLGGRRNTIYF	TGTGCCAGCAGCTTAGGGGGGAGACGAAACACCATATATTTT
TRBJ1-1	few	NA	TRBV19	CASRSELNTEAFF	TGTGCCAGTAGATCCGAATTGAACACTGAAGCTTTCTTT
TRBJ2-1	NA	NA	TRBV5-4	CASSLGSTSYNEQFF	TGTGCCAGCAGCTTGGGTTCCACCTCCTACAATGAGCAGTTCTTC
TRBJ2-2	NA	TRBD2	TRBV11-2	CASSLLAGTNTGELFF	TGTGCCAGCAGCCTCCTAGCGGGGACGAACACCGGGGAGCTGTTTTTT